Sequencing of this T cell receptor (beta chain) was carried out in a study of T-cell reconstitution after alpha-beta-depleted transplantation in children. Preparing the TCRbeta library involved the use of unique molecular identifiers. From the PCR reads, TCRdb called clonotypes with MiXCR, one entry per CDR3 protein. The table has about 460,000 distinct CDR3 sequences, roughly 10% seen once; the top ten hold about 14%. This clonotype was seen more than once but under ten times. Antigen unknown. General study points: Most T-cell counts and diversity one year after the transplant came from T cells that were newly produced. At around two months after transplant, the alpha-beta T cells were reportedly derived from several hundred expanded clones that came from non-depleted graft cells. Recipient T cells and thymic progenitors that survived were the source of the high TCRbeta diversity seen at day 60 in some patients.

There are 14 residues in the CDR3. V lost 6 bases and J lost 8; bases outside the gene matches: 12. Germline V gene data show CDR1 as MDHEN and CDR2 as SYDVKM. The sample consisted of PBMCs, mostly from graft donor cells, taken 180 days after TCRalphabeta/CD19-depleted stem cell transplant. This receptor was taken from a female patient aged 2-9 years who had a stem cell transplant for aplastic anemia, so the T cells may come from the graft donor. The gene calls are TRBV28 and TRBJ1-1; 7 bases align to TRBD1. Written as DNA, the CDR3 is TGTGCCAGCAGCCGGACCGGGACAGCCTTCGAAGCTTTCTTT. This translates into CASSRTGTAFEAFF. Full variable domain (missing parts from reference TRBV28 and TRBJ1-1): DVKVTQSSRYLVKRTGEKVFLECVQDMDHENMFWYRQDPGLGLRLIYFSYDVKMKEKGDIPEGYSVSREKKERFSLILESASTNQTSMYLCASSRTGTAFEAFFGQGTRLTVV.